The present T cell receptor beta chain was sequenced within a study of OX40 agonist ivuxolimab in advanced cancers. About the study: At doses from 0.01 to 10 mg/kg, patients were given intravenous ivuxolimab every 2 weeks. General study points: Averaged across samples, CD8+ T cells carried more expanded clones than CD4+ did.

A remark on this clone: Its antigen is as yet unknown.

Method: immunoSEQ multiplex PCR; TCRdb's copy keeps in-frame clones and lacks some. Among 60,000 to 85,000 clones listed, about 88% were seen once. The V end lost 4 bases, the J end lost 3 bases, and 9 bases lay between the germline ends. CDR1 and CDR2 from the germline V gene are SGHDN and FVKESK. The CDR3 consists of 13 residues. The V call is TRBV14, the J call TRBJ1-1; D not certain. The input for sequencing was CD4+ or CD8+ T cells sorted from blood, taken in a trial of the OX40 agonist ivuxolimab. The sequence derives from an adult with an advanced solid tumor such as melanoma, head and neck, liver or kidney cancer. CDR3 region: CASSPRSDTEAFF. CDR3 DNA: TGTGCCAGCAGCCCGAGGTCGGACACTGAAGCTTTCTTT.